This T cell receptor (beta chain) was retrieved from a study of T-cell memory formation after mild COVID-19. Via MiXCR, TCRdb re-called the 5' RACE reads, giving one row per CDR3 protein. The sample shows more than 10,000 distinct CDR3 sequences, 14% of them seen only once. The ends were cut back, 5 bases at V and 7 bases at J, with 15 bases in the middle. Germline CDR1 reads SGHVS; CDR2 reads FNYEAQ. This CDR3 spans 15 amino acids. Study results and limitations: Some responding clones appeared in pre-infection memory, suggesting cross-reactive memory joined. Whether second-wave clones peaking at day 37 were SARS-CoV-2 specific went unconfirmed. Clones that contracted clustered mainly in CM and EM if CD4+ and in EMRA if CD8+.

This clonotype was counted ten times or more. Antigen unknown. Material: PBMCs or a T cell subset sorted from them (not recorded which). The sequence was collected from a man between 18 and 29 years old who had mild COVID-19 (a few samples of this study predate the infection). Cell type and time point are not known. This chain uses TRBV7-6 with TRBJ1-6, with D maybe TRBD1 (5 bases). CDR3 amino acids: CASSQAGLGNSPLHF. DNA for the CDR3: TGTGCCAGCAGCCAGGCGGGGCTGGGGAATTCACCCCTCCACTTT. Full variable domain (rest looked up from reference TRBV7-6 and TRBJ1-6): GAGVSQSPRYKVTKRGQDVALRCDPISGHVSLYWYRQALGQGPEFLTYFNYEAQQDKSGLPNDRFSAERPEGSISTLTIQRTEQRDSAMYRCASSQAGLGNSPLHFGNGTRLTVT.